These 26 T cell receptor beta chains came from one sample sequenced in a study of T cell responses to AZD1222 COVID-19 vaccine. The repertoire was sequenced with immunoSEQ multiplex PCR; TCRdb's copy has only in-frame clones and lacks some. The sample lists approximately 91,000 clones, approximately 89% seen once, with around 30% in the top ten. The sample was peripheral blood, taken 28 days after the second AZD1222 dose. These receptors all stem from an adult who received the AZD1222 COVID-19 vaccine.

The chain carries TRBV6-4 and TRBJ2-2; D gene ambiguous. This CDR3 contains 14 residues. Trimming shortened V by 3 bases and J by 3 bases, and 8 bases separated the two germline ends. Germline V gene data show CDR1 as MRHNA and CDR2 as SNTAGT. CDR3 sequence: CASSEDRDTGELFF. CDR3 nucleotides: TGTGCCAGCAGTGAGGACCGAGACACCGGGGAGCTGTTTTTT.

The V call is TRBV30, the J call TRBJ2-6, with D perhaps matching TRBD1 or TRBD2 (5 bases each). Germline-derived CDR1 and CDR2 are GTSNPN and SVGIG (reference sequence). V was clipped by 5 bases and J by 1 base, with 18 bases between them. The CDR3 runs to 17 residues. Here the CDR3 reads CAWDGASSRSGANVLTF. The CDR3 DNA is TGTGCCTGGGACGGGGCTAGCTCGCGATCTGGGGCCAACGTCCTGACTTTC.

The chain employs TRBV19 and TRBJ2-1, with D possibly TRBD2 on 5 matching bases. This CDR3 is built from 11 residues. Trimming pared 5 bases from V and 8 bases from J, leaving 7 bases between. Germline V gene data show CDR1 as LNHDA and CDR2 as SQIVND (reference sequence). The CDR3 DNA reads TGTGCCAGTAGTCCCGGGGATGAGCAGTTCTTC. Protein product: CASSPGDEQFF.

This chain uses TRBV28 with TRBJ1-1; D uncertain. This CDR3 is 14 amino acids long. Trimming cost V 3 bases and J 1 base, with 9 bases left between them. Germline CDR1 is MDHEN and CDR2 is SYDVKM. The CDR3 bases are TGTGCCAGCAGTTTGATCCAACAGAACACTGAAGCTTTCTTT. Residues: CASSLIQQNTEAFF.

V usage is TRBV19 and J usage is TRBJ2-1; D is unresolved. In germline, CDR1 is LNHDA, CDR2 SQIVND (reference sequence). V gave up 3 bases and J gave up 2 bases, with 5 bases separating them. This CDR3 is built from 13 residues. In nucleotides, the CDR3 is TGTGCCAGTAGTATTCGGGCCTACAATGAGCAGTTCTTC. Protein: CASSIRAYNEQFF.

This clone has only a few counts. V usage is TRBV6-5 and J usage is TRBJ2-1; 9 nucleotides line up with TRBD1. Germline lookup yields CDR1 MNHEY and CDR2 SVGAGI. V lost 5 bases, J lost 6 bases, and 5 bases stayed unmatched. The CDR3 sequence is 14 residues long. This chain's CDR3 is CASSQPGQGNEQFF. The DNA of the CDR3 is TGTGCCAGCAGTCAACCGGGACAGGGCAATGAGCAGTTCTTC.

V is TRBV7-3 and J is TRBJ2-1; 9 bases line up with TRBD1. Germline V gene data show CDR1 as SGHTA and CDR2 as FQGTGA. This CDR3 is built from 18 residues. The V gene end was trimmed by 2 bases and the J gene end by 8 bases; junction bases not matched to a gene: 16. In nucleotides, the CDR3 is TGTGCCAGCAGCTTAGAGGGAAAGGGGACAGGGCGGAAGGATGAGCAGTTCTTC. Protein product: CASSLEGKGTGRKDEQFF.

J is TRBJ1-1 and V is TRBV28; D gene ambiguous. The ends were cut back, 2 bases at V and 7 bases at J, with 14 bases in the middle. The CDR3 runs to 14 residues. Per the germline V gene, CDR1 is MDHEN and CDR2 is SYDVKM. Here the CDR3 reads CASSLGRAGGEAFF. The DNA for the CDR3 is TGTGCCAGCAGTTTAGGACGGGCCGGCGGTGAAGCTTTCTTT.

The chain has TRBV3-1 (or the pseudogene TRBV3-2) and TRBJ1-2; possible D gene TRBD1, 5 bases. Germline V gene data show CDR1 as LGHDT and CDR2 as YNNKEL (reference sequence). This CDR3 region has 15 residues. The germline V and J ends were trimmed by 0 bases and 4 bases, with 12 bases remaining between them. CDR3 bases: TGTGCCAGCAGCCAAGATCGGGGACGGGCCTATGGCTACACCTTC. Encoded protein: CASSQDRGRAYGYTF.

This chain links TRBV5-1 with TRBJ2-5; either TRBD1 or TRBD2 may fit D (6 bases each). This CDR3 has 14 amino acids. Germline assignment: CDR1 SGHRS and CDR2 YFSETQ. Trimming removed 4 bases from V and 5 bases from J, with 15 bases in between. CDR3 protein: CASSVGRQGETQYF. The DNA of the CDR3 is TGCGCCAGCAGCGTGGGGAGGCAGGGGGAGACCCAGTACTTC.

The CDR3 sequence is CASSHGQDLNEQFF. Written as DNA, the CDR3 is TGTGCCAGCAGCCACGGACAGGACTTGAATGAGCAGTTCTTC. V is TRBV11-2 and J is TRBJ2-1; 7 nucleotides align to TRBD1. CDR1 and CDR2 (germline): SGHAT, FQNNGV. This CDR3 comprises 14 residues. Trimming at V came to 5 bases and at J to 7 bases, leaving 8 bases not matched to a gene.

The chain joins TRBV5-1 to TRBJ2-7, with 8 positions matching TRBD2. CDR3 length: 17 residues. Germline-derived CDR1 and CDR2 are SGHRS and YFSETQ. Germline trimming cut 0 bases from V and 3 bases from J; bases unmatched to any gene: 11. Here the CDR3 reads CASSLGFGETSDYEQYF. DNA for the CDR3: TGCGCCAGCAGCTTGGGATTTGGTGAGACTAGCGACTACGAGCAGTACTTC.

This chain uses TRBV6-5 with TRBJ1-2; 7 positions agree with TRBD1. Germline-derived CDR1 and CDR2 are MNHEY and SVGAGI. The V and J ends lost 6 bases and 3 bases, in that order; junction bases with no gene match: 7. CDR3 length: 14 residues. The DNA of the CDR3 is TGTGCCAGCAGCCCCGGACAGGAACACTATGGCTACACCTTC. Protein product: CASSPGQEHYGYTF.

DNA for the CDR3: TGTGCCAGCAGCCCGGGGCAGGCTAACACTGAAGCTTTCTTT. It specifies CASSPGQANTEAFF. The chain employs TRBV7-3 and TRBJ1-1, with D possibly matching TRBD1 (5 bases). Germline assignment: CDR1 SGHTA and CDR2 FQGTGA. This CDR3 is 14 amino acids long. V lost 5 bases and J lost 2, with 12 bases in between. Complete variable domain (other parts from reference TRBV7-3 and TRBJ1-1): GAGVSQTPSNKVTEKGKYVELRCDPISGHTALYWYRQSLGQGPEFLIYFQGTGAADDSGLPNDRFFAVRPEGSVSTLKIQRTERGDSAVYLCASSPGQANTEAFFGQGTRLTVV.

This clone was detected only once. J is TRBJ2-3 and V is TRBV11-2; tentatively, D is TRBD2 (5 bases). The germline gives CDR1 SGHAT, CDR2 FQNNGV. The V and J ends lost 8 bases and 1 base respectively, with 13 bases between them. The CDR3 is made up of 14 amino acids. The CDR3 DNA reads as TGTGCCAGCGGAATCCAGGAGGGCACAGATACGCAGTATTTT. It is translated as CASGIQEGTDTQYF. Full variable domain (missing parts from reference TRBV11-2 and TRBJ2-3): EAGVAQSPRYKIIEKRQSVAFWCNPISGHATLYWYQQILGQGPKLLIQFQNNGVVDDSQLPKDRFSAERLKGVDSTLKIQPAKLEDSAVYLCASGIQEGTDTQYFGPGTRLTVL.

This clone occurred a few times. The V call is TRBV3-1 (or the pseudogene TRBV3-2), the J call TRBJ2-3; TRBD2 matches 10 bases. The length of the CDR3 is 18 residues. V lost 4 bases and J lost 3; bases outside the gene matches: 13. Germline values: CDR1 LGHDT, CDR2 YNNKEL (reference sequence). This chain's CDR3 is CASSPWGASGSPTDTQYF. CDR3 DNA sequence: TGTGCCAGCAGCCCTTGGGGGGCTAGCGGGAGCCCAACAGATACGCAGTATTTT.

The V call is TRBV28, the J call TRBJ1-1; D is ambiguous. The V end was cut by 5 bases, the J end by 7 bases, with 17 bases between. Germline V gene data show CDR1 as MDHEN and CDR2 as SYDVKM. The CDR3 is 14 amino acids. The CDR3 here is CASSPFTELREAFF. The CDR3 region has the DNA TGTGCCAGCAGTCCATTTACCGAACTTCGTGAAGCTTTCTTT.

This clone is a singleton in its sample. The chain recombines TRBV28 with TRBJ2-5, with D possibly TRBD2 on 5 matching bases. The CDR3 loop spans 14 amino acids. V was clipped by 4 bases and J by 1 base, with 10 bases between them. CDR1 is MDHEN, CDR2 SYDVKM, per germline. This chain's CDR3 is CASSWRLPQETQYF. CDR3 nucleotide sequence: TGTGCCAGCAGTTGGAGGCTACCCCAAGAGACCCAGTACTTC.

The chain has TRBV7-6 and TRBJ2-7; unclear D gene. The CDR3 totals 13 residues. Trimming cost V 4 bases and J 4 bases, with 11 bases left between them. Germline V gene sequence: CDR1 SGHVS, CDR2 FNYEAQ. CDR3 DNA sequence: TGTGCCAGCAGCTACTATTGGGGATACGAGCAGTACTTC. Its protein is CASSYYWGYEQYF.

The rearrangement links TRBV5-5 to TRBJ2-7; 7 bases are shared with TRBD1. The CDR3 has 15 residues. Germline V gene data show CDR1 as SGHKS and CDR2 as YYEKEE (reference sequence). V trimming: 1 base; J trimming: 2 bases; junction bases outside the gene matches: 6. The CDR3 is CASSLLQGQTYEQYF. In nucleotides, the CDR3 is TGTGCCAGCAGCTTGTTACAGGGGCAAACCTACGAGCAGTACTTC.

CDR3 in amino acids: CASSSTGGGSGAFF. For the CDR3, the DNA is TGTGCCAGCAGTAGTACAGGGGGGGGTTCAGGAGCTTTCTTT. The chain links TRBV2 to TRBJ1-1; 8 nucleotides agree with TRBD1. Germline loops: CDR1 SNHLY, CDR2 FYNNEI. The CDR3 is 14 amino acids. V dropped 5 bases and J dropped 10; count of bases not matched to a gene: 12.

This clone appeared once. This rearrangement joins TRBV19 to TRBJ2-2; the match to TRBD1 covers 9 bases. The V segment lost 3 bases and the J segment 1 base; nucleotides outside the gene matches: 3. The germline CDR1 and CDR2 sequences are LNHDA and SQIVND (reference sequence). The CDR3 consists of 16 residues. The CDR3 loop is CASSIPGQGNTGELFF. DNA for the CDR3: TGTGCCAGTAGTATCCCGGGACAGGGGAACACCGGGGAGCTGTTTTTT.

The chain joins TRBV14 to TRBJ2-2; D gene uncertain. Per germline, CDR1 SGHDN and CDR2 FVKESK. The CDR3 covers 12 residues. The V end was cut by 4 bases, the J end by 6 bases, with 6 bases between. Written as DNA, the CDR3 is TGTGCCAGCAGCCCAACCCCCGGGGAGCTGTTTTTT. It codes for CASSPTPGELFF. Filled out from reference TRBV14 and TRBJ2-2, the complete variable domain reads EAGVTQFPSHSVIEKGQTVTLRCDPISGHDNLYWYRRVMGKEIKFLLHFVKESKQDESGMPNNRFLAERTGGTYSTLKVQPAELEDSGVYFCASSPTPGELFFGEGSRLTVL.

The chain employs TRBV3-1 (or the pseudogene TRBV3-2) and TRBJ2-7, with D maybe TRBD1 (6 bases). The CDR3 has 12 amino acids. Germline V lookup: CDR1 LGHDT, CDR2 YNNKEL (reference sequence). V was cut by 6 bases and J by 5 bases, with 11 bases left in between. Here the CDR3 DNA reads TGTGCCAGCAGAAACAGGGAAAACGAGCAGTACTTC. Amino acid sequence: CASRNRENEQYF.

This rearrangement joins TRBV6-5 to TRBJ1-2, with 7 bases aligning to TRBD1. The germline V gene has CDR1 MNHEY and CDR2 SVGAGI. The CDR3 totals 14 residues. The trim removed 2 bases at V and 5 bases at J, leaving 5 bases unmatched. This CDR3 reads CASSYTDRTYGYTF. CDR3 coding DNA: TGTGCCAGCAGTTACACGGACAGGACGTATGGCTACACCTTC.

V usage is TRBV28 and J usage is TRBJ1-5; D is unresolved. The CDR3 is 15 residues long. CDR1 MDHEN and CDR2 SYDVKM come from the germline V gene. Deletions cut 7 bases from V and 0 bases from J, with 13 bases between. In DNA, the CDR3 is TGTGCCAGCATCCAATGGCGGTATAGCAATCAGCCCCAGCATTTT. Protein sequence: CASIQWRYSNQPQHF.